The clone carrying this TCR beta chain was detected many times. In building TCR beta libraries, iRepertoire HTBI primers were used together with Arm-PCR of CDR3 regions. One entry per CDR3 protein results from TCRdb running MiXCR on the multiplex PCR reads. The profile covers 700,000 or so distinct CDR3 sequences, with about 32% appearing a single time and 40% to 50% taken by the ten largest. The time point denotes: persistent/refractory GD, antithyroid drugs over 5 years with positive TRAb. PBMC-derived RNA was used for the TCR library. The data were taken from a study of regulatory T cells in long-lasting Graves disease. Trimming left V 6 bases short and J 1 base short, with 9 bases between. Germline loops: CDR1 MDHEN, CDR2 SYDVKM. The CDR3 runs to 13 residues.

The chain carries TRBV28 and TRBJ1-2, with a tentative D call TRBD1 (5 bases). The sequence was collected from a female donor with Graves disease. Material: peripheral blood mononuclear cells (PBMCs), obtained when the disease was refractory, from a patient treated with antithyroid drugs. CDR3 amino acids: CASRGTGNYGYTF. As DNA, the CDR3 is TGTGCCAGCAGAGGGACGGGTAACTATGGCTACACCTTC.